Presented here are 15 T cell receptor beta chains from one specimen sequenced in a study of T cells in Graves' hyperthyroidism and ophthalmopathy. Researchers took RNA transcripts and amplified the TCR beta CDR3 regions from them. HTBI primers were the set used in a first-round RT-PCR of the TCR CDR3. MiXCR, applied by TCRdb to the multiplex PCR reads, yields one record per CDR3 protein. The sample includes 40,000 to 65,000 distinct CDR3 sequences, around 48% of them seen just once. Sequencing used blood. Source of these receptors: a woman aged 50 to 60 with Graves' ophthalmopathy.

This clonotype showed up many times. The CDR3 reads CSARDPDRDTEAFF. CDR3 coding DNA: TGCAGTGCTAGAGATCCCGACAGAGACACTGAAGCTTTCTTT. This chain links TRBV20-1 with TRBJ1-1, with D possibly being TRBD1 (5 bases). CDR3 length: 14 amino acids. With 0 bases removed from V and 3 bases from J, the gap between germline ends came to 11 bases. Germline CDR1 reads DFQATT; CDR2 reads SNEGSKA (reference sequence).

This clonotype appeared many times. J is TRBJ2-2 and V is TRBV10-2, with D tentatively TRBD2 (7 bases). The germline V and J ends were trimmed by 7 bases and 7 bases, with 19 bases remaining between them. Germline assignment: CDR1 WSHSY and CDR2 SAAADI. The CDR3 runs to 15 residues. CDR3 DNA: TGCGCCAGCACCGCAGCCGGAGGGGGGGGCGGGGAGCTGTTTTTT. It yields the protein CASTAAGGGGGELFF.

The V call is TRBV20-1, the J call TRBJ2-5; 8 bases match TRBD2. The CDR3 is 12 amino acids. Germline lookup yields CDR1 DFQATT and CDR2 SNEGSKA (reference sequence). J was trimmed by 5 bases and V by 3 bases; bases with no gene match: 2. DNA for the CDR3: TGCAGTGCTAGCGGGGGGGGGGAGACCCAGTACTTC. This codes for CSASGGGETQYF.

At least ten counts were recorded for this clonotype. A clone one base away is much larger, so this may be a read error. The CDR3, as DNA: TGTGCCAGCAGTTACGGGACTAGCTCCTACGAGCAGTACTTC. Its translation: CASSYGTSSYEQYF. The chain recombines TRBV6-2 or TRBV6-3 with TRBJ2-7, with 8 bases matching TRBD2. From germline, CDR1 is MNHEY and CDR2 SVGEGT. V trimming: 2 bases; J trimming: 0 bases; junction bases outside the gene matches: 0. The CDR3 sequence is 14 residues long.

V is TRBV7-4 and J is TRBJ1-6; D gene unclear. From germline, CDR1 is SGHVT and CDR2 SQSDAQ. V dropped 5 bases and J dropped 5 bases, with 13 bases sitting between them. The CDR3 sequence is 15 residues long. CDR3 amino acids: CASSPSGTNNSPLHF. The CDR3, as DNA: TGTGCCAGCAGCCCGTCCGGCACCAATAATTCACCCCTCCACTTT. Looking up the rest from reference TRBV7-4 and TRBJ1-6 gives the full variable domain: GAGVSQSPRYKVAKRGRDVALRCDSISGHVTLYWYRQTLGQGSEVLTYSQSDAQRDKSGRPSGRFSAERPERSVSTLKIQRTEQGDSAVYLCASSPSGTNNSPLHFGNGTRLTVT.

Many counts were recorded for this clonotype. The gene calls are TRBV20-1 and TRBJ2-7; D is unclear. The CDR3 is 13 residues long. Trimming removed 3 bases from V and 0 bases from J, with 9 bases in between. Germline CDR1 is DFQATT and CDR2 is SNEGSKA (reference sequence). The CDR3 spells CSASAPYSYEQYF. The DNA for the CDR3 is TGCAGTGCTAGCGCCCCTTACTCCTACGAGCAGTACTTC.

In the case of this clonotype: The germline gene is not matched at one end of the junction; a read error may be the cause. J is TRBJ2-7 and V is TRBV10-1; 12 nucleotides match TRBD1. This CDR3 region has 17 residues. Per germline, CDR1 WNHNN and CDR2 SYGVQD (reference sequence). In nucleotides, the CDR3 is TGCGCCAGCAGTATACACCCGGGACAGGGGGCACCCTACGGGCAGTACTTC. It yields the protein CASSIHPGQGAPYGQYF.

This clonotype was counted ten times or more. The chain is built from TRBV24-1 and TRBJ2-3, with D possibly TRBD1 on 6 matching bases. The CDR3 is 15 amino acids. Deletions cut 3 bases from V and 3 bases from J, with 12 bases between. Germline values: CDR1 KGHDR, CDR2 SFDVKD. The CDR3 protein is CATSDMTQGTDTQYF. The CDR3 nucleotides are TGTGCCACCAGTGATATGACTCAGGGGACAGATACGCAGTATTTT.

This clonotype has at least ten counts. V is TRBV29-1 and J is TRBJ2-3; 7 bases map to TRBD2. The V and J ends lost 7 bases and 1 base, in that order; junction bases with no gene match: 5. There are 13 residues in the CDR3. Germline V CDR1 and CDR2: SQVTM, ANQGSEA. The CDR3 sequence: CSELAPGTDTQYF. In DNA form, the CDR3 reads TGCAGCGAACTAGCGCCGGGCACAGATACGCAGTATTTT.

In this sample, this clonotype is medium-sized. The J gene is TRBJ2-1, the V gene TRBV24-1; tentatively, D is TRBD1 or TRBD2 (5 bases each). Deletions cut 5 bases from V and 4 bases from J, with 11 bases between. The CDR3 consists of 14 residues. CDR1 and CDR2 from the germline V gene are KGHDR and SFDVKD. CDR3 nucleotides: TGTGCCACCAGTGTCGGGACGGCTTACAATGAGCAGTTCTTC. The encoded protein is CATSVGTAYNEQFF.

This clonotype was seen many times. The chain is built from TRBV5-6 and TRBJ1-6; TRBD1 matches 9 bases. V was clipped by 9 bases and J by 10 bases; unmatched bases: 20. The CDR3 runs 17 residues. Germline assignment: CDR1 SGHDT and CDR2 YYEEEE. The CDR3 region is CATQSGGTGLRGSPLHF. The CDR3 DNA is TGTGCCACCCAGTCGGGCGGGACAGGGCTCCGGGGGTCACCCCTCCACTTT.

This clonotype was recorded at least ten times. This chain links TRBV7-2 with TRBJ1-3, with TRBD1 matching 8 bases. Germline CDR1 SGHTA, CDR2 FQGNSA. The CDR3 length is 17 residues. V trimming: 2 bases; J trimming: 0 bases; junction bases outside the gene matches: 6. CDR3 DNA sequence: TGTGCCAGCAGCTTATCGGCAGGGGGCTTCTCTGGAAACACCATATATTTT. This translates into CASSLSAGGFSGNTIYF.

This clonotype ranks as medium-sized (0.01 to 0.1%). This chain uses TRBV29-1 with TRBJ2-5, with 8 bases matching TRBD1. Per germline, CDR1 SQVTM and CDR2 ANQGSEA. Unmatched junction bases numbered 9, after V lost 1 base and J lost 5 bases. CDR3 size: 15 residues. CDR3 sequence (DNA): TGCAGCGTTGAAGTTACAGCAGGGGGCGATGAGACCCAGTACTTC. Its translation is CSVEVTAGGDETQYF.

This clonotype was found once. An end of the junction differs from the germline gene, which may be a read error. The CDR3 DNA sequence: TGCGTCAGCAGCTCGGGAACGAACACCTTC. It translates to CVSSSGTNTF. The J gene is TRBJ1-2, the V gene TRBV10-2; D remains unclear. The CDR3 has 10 residues. The germline V gene encodes CDR1 WSHSY and CDR2 SAAADI.

This clonotype was seen many times. This may stem from a read error, because a much larger clone lies one nucleotide away. The J gene is TRBJ2-7, the V gene TRBV20-1; TRBD1 is a possible D gene (6 bases). V shed 2 bases and J shed 2 bases, with 13 bases lying between them. Per germline, CDR1 DFQATT and CDR2 SNEGSKA (reference sequence). The CDR3 spans 14 residues. The CDR3 region is CSARRTGSAYEQYF. The CDR3 coding sequence is TGCAGTGCTAGACGCACAGGGAGTGCCTACGAGCAGTACTTC.